This T cell receptor (beta chain) was observed in a study of T cells in localized non-small cell lung cancer. The study, taken as a whole, reports: Analysis by sequencing included only one tumor region, so heterogeneity remains possible. A median of around 57 clones ranked among the top 100 in tumor appeared in adjacent lung. Peak T cell clonality was found in uninvolved adjacent lung, exceeding tumor.

Looked up from germline, CDR1 is SGHRS and CDR2 is YFSETQ. V trimming: 0 bases; J trimming: 4 bases; junction bases outside the gene matches: 3. The CDR3 runs to 16 residues. Measured with immunoSEQ multiplex PCR; TCRdb has only the in-frame clones, and not every one. The sample lists about 41,000 clones, about 85% seen once, with 6.5% to 9% in the top ten. Points on this clone: Its antigen is not known.

This sequence was found in a woman aged 18 to 50 with stage III lung adenocarcinoma. This chain links TRBV5-1 with TRBJ2-2; 10 nucleotides align to TRBD1. Sequences were derived from peripheral blood, sampled before any cancer treatment. The CDR3 loop reads CASSLGGQGTTGELFF. In nucleotides, the CDR3 is TGCGCCAGCAGCTTGGGGGGACAGGGGACCACCGGGGAGCTGTTTTTT.